The following is a TCR beta chain sequence with its context. The length of the CDR3 is 15 residues. V was pared by 0 bases and J by 8 bases, with 14 bases between. Germline assignment: CDR1 LGHNA and CDR2 YSLEER. Sorting of CD4+ naive, central memory, regulatory and stem cell-like memory cells was performed via CD45RO/CCR7/CD25/CD127/CD95/CD27. This entry belongs to a study of beta chain features in type 1 diabetes. Expressed TCRB transcripts got sequenced, as all isolated RNA was reverse transcribed. Sequencing used immunoSEQ multiplex PCR; TCRdb keeps in-frame clones, though not all of them. The table records about 260,000 clones, about 70% of them present only once.

The receptor comes from a man aged 30 to 45 in good health. The sample comprised naive CD4+ T cells from blood. V is TRBV4-3 and J is TRBJ2-4, with D possibly matching TRBD2 (6 bases). The CDR3, as DNA: TGCGCCAGCAGCCAAGAGTGGGGGACTTGGGACATTCAGTACTTC. Its protein product is CASSQEWGTWDIQYF.